Sequencing of this T cell receptor beta chain was carried out in a study of sequential checkpoint blockade in melanoma. Study background: Randomization was 1:1 between first-line nivolumab→ipilimumab and ipilimumab→nivolumab.

The assay was immunoSEQ multiplex PCR, and TCRdb's table has in-frame clones only and misses some. This table has under 20,000 clones, around 65% appearing once. This sample's treatment: randomized to nivolumab then ipilimumab (arm A) or the reverse (arm B). Sorted cells were live CD3+CD8+, lacking CD19 and CD56, from PBMCs. The germline V gene has CDR1 SGDLS and CDR2 YYNGEE. This CDR3 spans 13 amino acids. The V gene end was trimmed by 3 bases and the J gene end by 9 bases; junction bases not matched to a gene: 1. The sample in question was CD8+ T cells sorted from blood (inferred from file names), obtained from a patient given nivolumab and ipilimumab in sequence. This clonotype was obtained from a human donor with melanoma. V is TRBV9 and J is TRBJ2-1, with 12 bases that match TRBD1. CDR3 residues: CASSAGQGAEQFF. CDR3 DNA sequence: TGTGCCAGCAGCGCGGGACAGGGGGCTGAGCAGTTCTTC.